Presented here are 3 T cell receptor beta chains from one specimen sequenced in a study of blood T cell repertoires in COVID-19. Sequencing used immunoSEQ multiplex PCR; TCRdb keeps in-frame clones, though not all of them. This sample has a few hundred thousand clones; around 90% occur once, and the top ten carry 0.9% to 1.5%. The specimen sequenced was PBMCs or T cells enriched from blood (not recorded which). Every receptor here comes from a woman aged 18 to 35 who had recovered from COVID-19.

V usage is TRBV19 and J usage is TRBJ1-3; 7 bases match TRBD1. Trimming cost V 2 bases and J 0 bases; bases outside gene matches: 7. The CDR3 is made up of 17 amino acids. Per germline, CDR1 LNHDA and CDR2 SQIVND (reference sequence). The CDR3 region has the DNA TGTGCCAGTAGTATATACGCCAGGGGGATCTCTGGAAACACCATATATTTT. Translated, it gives CASSIYARGISGNTIYF.

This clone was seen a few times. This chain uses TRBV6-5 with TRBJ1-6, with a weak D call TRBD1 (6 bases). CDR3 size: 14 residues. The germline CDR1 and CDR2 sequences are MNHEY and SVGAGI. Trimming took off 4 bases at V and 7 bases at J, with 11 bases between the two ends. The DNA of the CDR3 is TGTGCCAGCAGTTCGGGACAAACAAATTCACCCCTCCACTTT. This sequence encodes CASSSGQTNSPLHF.

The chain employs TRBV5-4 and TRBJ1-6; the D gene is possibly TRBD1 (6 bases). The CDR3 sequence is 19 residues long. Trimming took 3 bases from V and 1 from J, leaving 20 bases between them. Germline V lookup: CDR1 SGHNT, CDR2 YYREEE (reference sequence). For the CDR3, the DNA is TGTGCCAGCAGCTCGACATGGACAGCCCTGGGATCCTATAATTCACCCCTCCACTTT. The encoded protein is CASSSTWTALGSYNSPLHF.